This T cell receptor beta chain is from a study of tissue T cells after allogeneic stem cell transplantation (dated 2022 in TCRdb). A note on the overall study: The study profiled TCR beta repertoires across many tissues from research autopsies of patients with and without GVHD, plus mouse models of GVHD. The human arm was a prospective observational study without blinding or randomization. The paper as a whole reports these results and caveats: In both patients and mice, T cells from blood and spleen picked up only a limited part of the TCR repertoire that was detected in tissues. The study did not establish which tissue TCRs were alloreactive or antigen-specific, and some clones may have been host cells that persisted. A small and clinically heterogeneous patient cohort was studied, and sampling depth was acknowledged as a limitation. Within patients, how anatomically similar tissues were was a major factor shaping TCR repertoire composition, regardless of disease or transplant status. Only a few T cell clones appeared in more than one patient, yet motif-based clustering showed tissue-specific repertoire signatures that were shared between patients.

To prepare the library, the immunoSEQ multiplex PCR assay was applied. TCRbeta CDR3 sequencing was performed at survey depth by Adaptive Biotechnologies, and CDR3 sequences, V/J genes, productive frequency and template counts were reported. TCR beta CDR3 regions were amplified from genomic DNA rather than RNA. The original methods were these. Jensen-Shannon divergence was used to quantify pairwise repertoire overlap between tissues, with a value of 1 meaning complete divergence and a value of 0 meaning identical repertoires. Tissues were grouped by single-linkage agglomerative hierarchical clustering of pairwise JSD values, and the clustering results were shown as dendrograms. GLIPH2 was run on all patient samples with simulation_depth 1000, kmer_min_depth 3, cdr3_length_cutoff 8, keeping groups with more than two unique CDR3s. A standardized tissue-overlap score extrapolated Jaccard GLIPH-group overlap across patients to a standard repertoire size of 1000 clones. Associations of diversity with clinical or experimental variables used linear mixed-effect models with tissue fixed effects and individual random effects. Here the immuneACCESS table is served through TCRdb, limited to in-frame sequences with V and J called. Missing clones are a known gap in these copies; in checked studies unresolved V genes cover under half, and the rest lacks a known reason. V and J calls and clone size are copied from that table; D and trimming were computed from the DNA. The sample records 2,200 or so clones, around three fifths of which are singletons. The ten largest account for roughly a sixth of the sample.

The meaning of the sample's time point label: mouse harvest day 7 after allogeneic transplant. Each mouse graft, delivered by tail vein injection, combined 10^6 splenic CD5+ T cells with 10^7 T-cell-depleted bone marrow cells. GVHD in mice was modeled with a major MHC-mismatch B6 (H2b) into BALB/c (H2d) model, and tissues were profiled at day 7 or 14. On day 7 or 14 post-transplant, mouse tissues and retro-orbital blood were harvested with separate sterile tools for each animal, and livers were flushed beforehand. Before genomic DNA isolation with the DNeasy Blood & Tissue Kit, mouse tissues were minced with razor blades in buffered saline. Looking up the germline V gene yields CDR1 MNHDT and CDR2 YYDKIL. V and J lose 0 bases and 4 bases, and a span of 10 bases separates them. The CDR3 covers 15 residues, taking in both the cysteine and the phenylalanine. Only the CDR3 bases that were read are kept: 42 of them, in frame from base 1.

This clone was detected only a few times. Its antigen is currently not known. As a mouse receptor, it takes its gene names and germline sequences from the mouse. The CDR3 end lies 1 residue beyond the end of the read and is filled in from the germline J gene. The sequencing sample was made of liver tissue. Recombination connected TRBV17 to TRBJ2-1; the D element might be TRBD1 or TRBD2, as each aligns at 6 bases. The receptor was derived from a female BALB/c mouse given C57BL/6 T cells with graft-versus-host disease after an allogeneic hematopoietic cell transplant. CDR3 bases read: TGTGCTAGCAGTAGAGATGGGGGCGCGTATGCTGAGCAGTTC. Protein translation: CASSRDGGAYAEQF. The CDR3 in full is CASSRDGGAYAEQFF.